The 15 T cell receptor beta chains listed next were all sequenced from one sample in a study of T cells in localized non-small cell lung cancer. Clones were sequenced by immunoSEQ multiplex PCR, and TCRdb holds only the in-frame ones, with some missing. Of about 25,000 clones listed, around 90% are singletons. The sample in question was peripheral blood, obtained before any cancer treatment. These receptors were collected from a woman aged 40 to 75 with stage I lung adenocarcinoma.

This rearrangement joins TRBV28 to TRBJ2-7; no reliable D call. Germline CDR1 and CDR2: MDHEN and SYDVKM. The CDR3 runs 14 residues. Trimming removed 10 bases from V and 2 bases from J, with 18 bases in between. The DNA of the CDR3 is TGTGCCACCCGGGCGTTAGGGCTTCCCTACGAGCAGTACTTC. It encodes CATRALGLPYEQYF.

This clone has more than one count but fewer than ten. CDR3 nucleotide sequence: TGTGCCGGTGCCGGGACAGGGGCAAACGAGCAGTACTTC. Translation gives CAGAGTGANEQYF. The chain recombines TRBV6-1 with TRBJ2-7; 10 nucleotides match TRBD1. The V gene end was trimmed by 11 bases and the J gene end by 5 bases; junction bases not matched to a gene: 9. The CDR3 is 13 residues long. CDR1 is MNHNS, CDR2 SASEGT, per germline.

The chain is built from TRBV2 and TRBJ2-5; 10 bases agree with TRBD2. Per the germline V gene, CDR1 is SNHLY and CDR2 is FYNNEI. Germline trimming cut 7 bases from V and 5 bases from J; bases unmatched to any gene: 7. The CDR3 is made up of 14 amino acids. The CDR3 reads CASIEREGVETQYF. CDR3 DNA sequence: TGTGCCAGCATCGAGCGGGAGGGTGTTGAGACCCAGTACTTC.

This clone was recorded only once. The gene calls are TRBV7-2 and TRBJ2-7; tentatively, D is TRBD1 (7 bases). V dropped 5 bases and J dropped 3 bases, with 17 bases sitting between them. The V gene's germline CDR1 is SGHTA and CDR2 FQGNSA. The CDR3 is 15 residues long. The CDR3 DNA reads TGTGCCAGCAGCCCGCCGGAGGGGGCGATCTACGAGCAGTACTTC. Its translation: CASSPPEGAIYEQYF.

The V gene is TRBV5-1, the J gene TRBJ2-4; 7 nucleotides agree with TRBD1. Trimming removed 4 bases from V and 2 bases from J; junction bases left unmatched: 3. The CDR3 covers 14 residues. CDR1 and CDR2 (germline): SGHRS, YFSETQ. CDR3 nucleotide sequence: TGCGCCAGCAGCGACAGGGTGACCAAAAACATTCAGTACTTC. It is translated as CASSDRVTKNIQYF.

The chain combines TRBV10-1 with TRBJ2-1; 9 bases line up with TRBD2. Germline V gene sequence: CDR1 WNHNN, CDR2 SYGVQD (reference sequence). Trimming removed 4 bases from V and 11 bases from J; junction bases left unmatched: 12. The CDR3 runs to 15 residues. The CDR3 sequence is CASSGPTSGRLQQFF. The CDR3 nucleotides are TGCGCCAGCAGTGGCCCGACTAGCGGTCGCCTCCAGCAGTTCTTC.

The chain couples TRBV6-1 to TRBJ2-7; D is possibly TRBD2 (6 bases). This CDR3 contains 14 residues. Looked up from germline, CDR1 is MNHNS and CDR2 is SASEGT. The V end lost 6 bases, the J end lost 1 base, and 13 bases lay between the germline ends. CDR3 protein: CASRVGGVSYEQYF. The CDR3 coding sequence is TGTGCCAGCAGGGTCGGCGGGGTATCCTACGAGCAGTACTTC.

This clone was counted a few times. In DNA form, the CDR3 reads TGTGCCAGCAGTGCGGGTTCCTACGAGCAGTACTTC. Its translation is CASSAGSYEQYF. The genes are TRBV2 and TRBJ2-7; D remains ambiguous. Trimming cost V 4 bases and J 1 base, with 5 bases left between them. The CDR3 spans 12 residues. Germline values: CDR1 SNHLY, CDR2 FYNNEI.

This clone has just a few counts. This chain uses TRBV19 with TRBJ2-5, with D possibly being TRBD1 (5 bases). Germline V gene lookup returns CDR1 LNHDA and CDR2 SQIVND (reference sequence). The CDR3 extends over 14 amino acids. Trimming shortened V by 2 bases and J by 5 bases, and 12 bases separated the two germline ends. The CDR3 loop reads CASSIQGTAETQYF. As DNA, the CDR3 is TGTGCCAGTAGTATACAGGGAACGGCGGAGACCCAGTACTTC.

This CDR3 reads CASSLVAAYYEQYF. The CDR3 coding sequence is TGTGCCAGCAGTTTAGTGGCGGCCTACTACGAGCAGTACTTC. The chain joins TRBV28 to TRBJ2-7; D remains ambiguous. Trimming shortened V by 2 bases and J by 3 bases, and 11 bases separated the two germline ends. The germline CDR1 and CDR2 sequences are MDHEN and SYDVKM. The CDR3 runs to 14 residues.

This chain links TRBV28 with TRBJ2-3; 7 nucleotides line up with TRBD2. The germline V gene encodes CDR1 MDHEN and CDR2 SYDVKM. CDR3 length: 13 residues. V lost 5 bases to trimming and J lost 3 bases; unmatched junction nucleotides: 2. CDR3 coding DNA: TGTGCCAGCAGTCCGGGACTAACAGATACGCAGTATTTT. It specifies CASSPGLTDTQYF.

This chain links TRBV29-1 with TRBJ1-1, with D tentatively TRBD1 (5 bases). Trimming removed 5 bases from V and 0 bases from J, with 10 bases in between. CDR1 SQVTM and CDR2 ANQGSEA come from the germline V gene. The CDR3 runs to 13 residues. CDR3 region: CSVLRGMNTEAFF. The CDR3 DNA reads as TGCAGCGTTCTGAGGGGTATGAACACTGAAGCTTTCTTT.

The rearrangement joins TRBV4-1 to TRBJ1-2, with 7 bases that match TRBD1. The ends lost 0 bases at V and 3 bases at J; junction bases unmatched: 10. This CDR3 region has 17 residues. Germline CDR1 and CDR2: MGHRA and YSYEKL. The CDR3 sequence is CASSQERTGQAYYGYTF. DNA of the CDR3: TGCGCCAGCAGCCAAGAAAGGACCGGACAGGCCTACTATGGCTACACCTTC.

This rearrangement joins TRBV6-5 to TRBJ2-6; 7 bases map to TRBD1. V dropped 4 bases and J dropped 0; count of bases not matched to a gene: 3. CDR3 size: 16 residues. The germline CDR1 and CDR2 sequences are MNHEY and SVGAGI. The CDR3 loop is CASSSGTASGANVLTF. CDR3 sequence (DNA): TGTGCCAGCAGTTCTGGGACAGCCTCTGGGGCCAACGTCCTGACTTTC.

V and J are TRBV6-5 and TRBJ1-2, with 7 bases lining up with TRBD1. Germline lookup yields CDR1 MNHEY and CDR2 SVGAGI. The CDR3 extends over 14 amino acids. Losses at the gene ends were 6 bases for V and 1 base for J; bases not matched to a gene: 5. CDR3 protein: CASRETGINYGYTF. Here the CDR3 DNA reads TGTGCCAGCAGGGAGACAGGGATTAACTATGGCTACACCTTC.